This T cell receptor (beta chain) comes out of a study of T cells in Graves' hyperthyroidism and ophthalmopathy. Notes on the study in general: Among thyroid clonotypes expanded above 0.001, most also appeared in blood. Onset of ophthalmopathy came a median approximately 6.9 months after the model predicted it.

This clonotype was counted many times. Its specificity is not known. Germline V CDR1 and CDR2: MNHEY, SVGEGT. This CDR3 spans 13 amino acids. Trimming removed 0 bases from V and 10 bases from J, with 10 bases in between. A lack of ophthalmopathy progression within 18 months defined stable Graves' hyperthyroidism. Newly diagnosed patients aged 18 to 65 had hyperthyroidism of under 2 months' duration. It was RNA transcripts that yielded the amplified TCR beta CDR3 regions. HTBI primers were employed in a first-round RT-PCR of the TCR CDR3. TCRdb re-called the multiplex PCR reads with MiXCR, one entry per CDR3 protein. The repertoire holds 500,000 to 600,000 distinct CDR3 sequences, roughly 17% seen once, with 15% to 20% in the top ten.

What was sequenced was blood. This rearrangement joins TRBV6-2 or TRBV6-3 to TRBJ2-1; D gene ambiguous. The TCR comes from a woman aged 18-29 years with Graves' hyperthyroidism. DNA for the CDR3: TGTGCCAGCAGTTACTCGGGTGTTCGGGAGCAGTTCTTC. This encodes CASSYSGVREQFF.